Listed below are T cell receptor beta chains from one sample, sequenced in a study of blood T cell repertoires in COVID-19. The data were produced by immunoSEQ multiplex PCR, yet TCRdb's version contains in-frame clones alone and is incomplete. The repertoire has tens of thousands of clones, more than 65% of them found once; the top ten carry 25% to 30%. Sequenced input: peripheral blood. The source is a woman aged 80 or older with active or convalescent COVID-19. CDR3s include the opening cysteine and the closing phenylalanine or tryptophan. The D gene is left open where the match is weak. Rows give clone size only sometimes, using once, few, many, or a class for an expanded clone.

>TRBV4-2|TRBD2|NA|TRBJ2-3
TGTGCCAGCAGCCAAGCTTCCACTAGCGGGGGCGCCTCCACAGATACGCAGTATTTT
CASSQASTSGGASTDTQYF
>TRBV5-1|NA|NA|TRBJ1-1
TGCGCCAGCAGCTCAGAGGGTCGAGGGAACACTGAAGCTTTCTTT
CASSSEGRGNTEAFF
>TRBV5-1|NA|NA|TRBJ1-4
TGCGCCAGCAGCTCACGCCAGGCGGAAAAACTGTTTTTT
CASSSRQAEKLFF
>TRBV27|TRBD1|NA|TRBJ2-2
TGTGCCAGCACTCCAGCCCGGGACAGGGGCATCGGGGAGCTGTTTTTT
CASTPARDRGIGELFF
>TRBV3-1/TRBV3-2|NA|NA|TRBJ2-3
TGTGCCAGCAGCCAAGACGGGTTCACAGATACGCAGTATTTT
CASSQDGFTDTQYF
>TRBV18|TRBD1|NA|TRBJ2-1
TGTGCCAGCTCACCAAGGAGGGCCGGGACAGGGAACAATGAGCAGTTCTTC
CASSPRRAGTGNNEQFF
>TRBV7-9|TRBD1|once|TRBJ1-2
TGTGCCAGCAGCCCCGGACAGGGGGAGGTTTATGGCTACACCTTC
CASSPGQGEVYGYTF
>TRBV6-1|NA|few|TRBJ1-2
TGTGCCAGCAGTGAGCGGCCACTTTATGGCTACACCTTC
CASSERPLYGYTF
>TRBV7-8|TRBD1|NA|TRBJ1-1
TGTGCCAGTAAACAGGGGATTTTGTACACTGAAGCTTTCTTT
CASKQGILYTEAFF
>TRBV6-1|NA|NA|TRBJ1-2
TGTGCCAGCAGTGAATCGGCAGGGGAAGGTGGCTACACCTTC
CASSESAGEGGYTF
>TRBV29-1|NA|NA|TRBJ1-2
TGCAGCGTCTTAACAGGGTCGAAAGGGGATGGCTACACCTTC
CSVLTGSKGDGYTF
>TRBV27|TRBD1|NA|TRBJ2-3
TGTGCCAGCAGTTATGGACAGGGGGCGACAGATACGCAGTATTTT
CASSYGQGATDTQYF
>TRBV27|TRBD1|NA|TRBJ1-2
TGTGCCAGCAGTCCTGGACAGGGAGCTAACTATGGCTACACCTTC
CASSPGQGANYGYTF
>TRBV28|TRBD1|NA|TRBJ1-2
TGTGCCAGCAGTTCCTGGACAGGGGGCAACTATGGCTACACCTTC
CASSSWTGGNYGYTF
>TRBV11-2|TRBD2|NA|TRBJ2-3
TGTGCCAGCAGCCCGGACGGGGGGGGCGATACGCAGTATTTT
CASSPDGGGDTQYF
>TRBV9|TRBD1|NA|TRBJ1-4
TGTGCCAGCAGCGTAAGGGGACAGCCTAATGAAAAACTGTTTTTT
CASSVRGQPNEKLFF
>TRBV29-1|NA|NA|TRBJ2-3
TGCAGCGGAGGAGGTGCAGATACGCAGTATTTT
CSGGGADTQYF
>TRBV6-5|TRBD1|few|TRBJ1-2
TGTGCCAGCAGTCGGGGACAGGGCAGGCCTGGCTACACCTTC
CASSRGQGRPGYTF
>TRBV18|NA|NA|TRBJ2-1
TGTGCCAGCTCACCACCGGGGGGCTACAATGAGCAGTTCTTC
CASSPPGGYNEQFF
>TRBV9|NA|NA|TRBJ1-3
TGTGCCAGCAGCCCCCCCGGTGACACCATATATTTT
CASSPPGDTIYF
>TRBV10-3|NA|NA|TRBJ2-5
TGTGCCATCAGTGAGTCTAGGACAGAAGAGACCCAGTACTTC
CAISESRTEETQYF
>TRBV12-2|NA|NA|TRBJ2-7
TGTGCAAGTCGCTTAGACCTCTACAGGGATTTTACCTACGAGCAGTACTTC
CASRLDLYRDFTYEQYF
>TRBV9|NA|NA|TRBJ2-7
TGTGCCAGCAGCGTGGGTCCCCAGGGCTATAACTCCTACGAGCAGTACTTC
CASSVGPQGYNSYEQYF
>TRBV9|NA|NA|TRBJ1-2
TGTGCCAGCAGCCCGGTGGGGGGGCCCTATGGCTACACCTTC
CASSPVGGPYGYTF
>TRBV28|TRBD1|few|TRBJ1-3
TGTGCCAGCAGGGGGACAGTTCTTACCTACTCTGGAAACACCATATATTTT
CASRGTVLTYSGNTIYF
>TRBV6-5|NA|NA|TRBJ1-3
TGTGCCAGCAGTTACATTGGTTCAGGGTCTGGAAACACCATATATTTT
CASSYIGSGSGNTIYF
>TRBV19|NA|once|TRBJ2-2
TGTGCCAGTAGGGGCGGGACAGCGAACACCGGGGAGCTGTTTTTT
CASRGGTANTGELFF
>TRBV18|TRBD1|NA|TRBJ1-1
TGTGCCAGCTCACCGGGGACAGGGAACACTGAAGCTTTCTTT
CASSPGTGNTEAFF
>TRBV6-2/TRBV6-3|TRBD2|NA|TRBJ2-7
TGTGCCAGCAGCCGCAGCGGGGGCCTCTCCTACGAGCAGTACTTC
CASSRSGGLSYEQYF
>TRBV27|TRBD1|NA|TRBJ1-5
TGTGCCAGCAGTTATGGACAGGGAGGCGGCCAGCCCCAGCATTTT
CASSYGQGGGQPQHF
>TRBV7-9|NA|NA|TRBJ1-3
TGTGCCAGCAAAGGAGGGAAATGGGAGAATGCTGGAAACACCATATATTTT
CASKGGKWENAGNTIYF
>TRBV6-1|NA|NA|TRBJ1-2
TGTGCCAGCAATGAAGCAGGAGACTATGGCTACACCTTC
CASNEAGDYGYTF
>TRBV7-2|TRBD2|NA|TRBJ2-7
TGTGCCAGCAGACCGACTAGCGGTTACGAGCAGTACTTC
CASRPTSGYEQYF
>TRBV7-2|NA|once|TRBJ1-5
TGTGCCAGCAGCTGGGGGGATGGAGGAGGTCAGCCCCAGCATTTT
CASSWGDGGGQPQHF
>TRBV5-1|TRBD1|NA|TRBJ1-1
TGCGCCAGCAGCTTGGTCGGACAGGTGAACACTGAAGCTTTCTTT
CASSLVGQVNTEAFF
>TRBV12-3/TRBV12-4|NA|NA|TRBJ1-5
TGTGCCAGCAGTCGACGGGGGTTACAGCCCCAGCATTTT
CASSRRGLQPQHF
>TRBV7-2|NA|NA|TRBJ1-6
TGTGCCAGCAGCTTAGGCGGAGATTCACCCCTCCACTTT
CASSLGGDSPLHF
>TRBV7-8|NA|NA|TRBJ1-1
TGTGCCAGCAGCCCTACCGGGACATTGAACACTGAAGCTTTCTTT
CASSPTGTLNTEAFF
>TRBV2|NA|NA|TRBJ1-2
TGTGCCAGCAGGATAGAAGTTTATGGCTACACCTTC
CASRIEVYGYTF
>TRBV11-3|NA|few|TRBJ2-2
TGTGCCAGCAGCTTAGAGTCGGTAGCGAACACCGGGGAGCTGTTTTTT
CASSLESVANTGELFF